The rows below give T cell receptor beta chains drawn from one sample of a study of T-cell reconstitution after alpha-beta-depleted transplantation in children. TCRdb analysed the PCR reads with MiXCR anew, one entry per CDR3 protein. The sample shows about 340,000 distinct CDR3 sequences, less than 15% of them seen only once. Sequences were derived from PBMCs, sampled from the stem cell graft. Source of these receptors: a human donor who donated a stem cell graft to a child with Fanconi anemia. The CDR3 runs from the conserved cysteine through the conserved F or W. A D gene is named only where the DNA matches it firmly. Clone size is shown for a subset of rows, as once, few, many or a class of expanded clone.

CDR3nt	CDR3aa	abundance	j_gene	d_gene	v_gene
TGCAGTGCTAGGAAGAAGAACACTGAAGCTTTCTTT	CSARKKNTEAFF	few	TRBJ1-1	NA	TRBV20-1
TGCGCCAGCAGTGGAGTAGCAGGCACCGGGGAGCTGTTTTTT	CASSGVAGTGELFF	few	TRBJ2-2	NA	TRBV5-1
TGTGCCAGCAGCCTATACGACCCGACGGACACCGGGGAGCTGTTTTTT	CASSLYDPTDTGELFF	NA	TRBJ2-2	NA	TRBV12-3/TRBV12-4
TGTGCCAGCAGTTCTGACAGTTATAGCAATCAGCCCCAGCATTTT	CASSSDSYSNQPQHF	NA	TRBJ1-5	NA	TRBV6-5
TGCGCCAGCAGCGGGAACAGGAGGAACACTGAAGCTTTCTTT	CASSGNRRNTEAFF	many	TRBJ1-1	NA	TRBV4-3
TGTGCCAGCAGTGAAGAGAGGGTGGGCTACACCTTC	CASSEERVGYTF	NA	TRBJ1-2	NA	TRBV6-1
TGTGCCAGCAGCCAAAAGATAGGTTGGGGGACTGAAGCTTTCTTT	CASSQKIGWGTEAFF	many	TRBJ1-1	NA	TRBV5-8
TGCGCCAGCAGCTTGGAGGGCAGGGGGCATCAGCCCCAGCATTTT	CASSLEGRGHQPQHF	few	TRBJ1-5	TRBD1	TRBV5-1
TGCGCCAGCAGCAACCCTAGCGGGGGGGCAGGCAATGAGCAGTTCTTC	CASSNPSGGAGNEQFF	many	TRBJ2-1	TRBD2	TRBV5-1
TGCAGTGCTCCTACCGGGACGGTGGACAATCAGCCCCAGCATTTT	CSAPTGTVDNQPQHF	many	TRBJ1-5	NA	TRBV20-1
TGTGCCAGCTCACCGACGGAGGGGAATCAGCCCCAGCATTTT	CASSPTEGNQPQHF	many	TRBJ1-5	NA	TRBV18
TGTGCCAGCAGCTTAGGTCGGTTAGCGGGGGTCTCCCGGAACATTCAGTACTTC	CASSLGRLAGVSRNIQYF	NA	TRBJ2-4	TRBD2	TRBV11-2
TGTGCCAGCAGATGGACAGGGGGTATGGAGCAGTTCTTC	CASRWTGGMEQFF	NA	TRBJ2-1	TRBD1	TRBV6-2/TRBV6-3
TGCAGTGCTAGAGTTAGGGAGAGGGAGGGTCAGCCCCAGCATTTT	CSARVREREGQPQHF	NA	TRBJ1-5	NA	TRBV20-1
TGTGCCAGCAGCCTTACAGGGGATTCACCCCTCCACTTT	CASSLTGDSPLHF	NA	TRBJ1-6	TRBD1	TRBV7-9
TGTGCCAGCTCATCTTCTTTCTACGACAGGGGAGCAGATACGCAGTATTTT	CASSSSFYDRGADTQYF	many	TRBJ2-3	TRBD1	TRBV18
TGTGCCAGCAGCGCGCGACAGGAAATGAACACCGGGGAGCTGTTTTTT	CASSARQEMNTGELFF	many	TRBJ2-2	NA	TRBV9
TGCAGCGTTGAAGATCTTCGGAATGAGCAGTTCTTC	CSVEDLRNEQFF	many	TRBJ2-1	NA	TRBV29-1
TGTGCCAGCAGCCCCCCCGCAGGGGGCTTCAATGAGCAGTTCTTC	CASSPPAGGFNEQFF	few	TRBJ2-1	TRBD1	TRBV13